This T cell receptor (beta chain) was observed in a study of blood T cell repertoires in COVID-19. The wider study: Both acute and convalescent COVID-19 samples were obtained from the United States, Italy and Spain.

Ten or more counts support this clone. The germline CDR1 and CDR2 sequences are SGDLS and YYNGEE. The CDR3 loop spans 14 amino acids. J gave up 10 bases and V 2 bases, and 6 bases lay outside the gene matches. Libraries were prepared by immunoSEQ multiplex PCR; TCRdb keeps only in-frame clonotypes and omits some of them. The sample has 270,000 or so clones, about 80% seen once. The V gene is TRBV9, the J gene TRBJ1-4; 9 nucleotides line up with TRBD1. Input material: peripheral blood. The clonotype comes from a human donor in a cohort sampled during active COVID-19. The CDR3 nucleotides read TGTGCCAGCAGCGTCGGGACAGGGATTGGAAAACTGTTTTTT. It encodes CASSVGTGIGKLFF.